These 21 T cell receptor beta chains share one sample of origin, sequenced in a study of post-analysis software for immune sequencing data. Built from TCR beta cDNA, the libraries had unique molecular identifiers in them. From the PCR reads, TCRdb called clonotypes with MiXCR, one entry per CDR3 protein. The profile shows some 890,000 distinct CDR3 sequences, roughly half of them singletons. Their cognate antigens are unknown. Notes on the study in general: In patients, TRBV5-6, TRBV5-1 and TRBV20-1 belonged to five or six TRBV segments found more frequently than in controls.

The source material was blood. These TCRs come from a girl under 18 with multiple sclerosis.

The rearrangement uses TRBV27 and TRBJ1-5, with 7 bases identical to TRBD1. The CDR3 totals 16 residues. Germline CDR1 reads MNHEY; CDR2 reads SMNVEV (reference sequence). Trimming at V came to 6 bases and at J to 6 bases, leaving 14 bases not matched to a gene. Here the CDR3 DNA reads TGTGCCAGCAGCCCCCTGGGAGGCCAGGGGGGTCAGCCCCAGCATTTT. Translating it yields CASSPLGGQGGQPQHF.

This sequence joins TRBV12-3 or TRBV12-4 and TRBJ2-4; either TRBD1 or TRBD2 may supply D (5 bases each). V lost 5 bases and J 13 bases, leaving 18 bases between the germline ends. The CDR3 runs 13 residues. The DNA for the CDR3 is TGTGCCAGCAGTCTCGGCAGGGCCTGGGAGCAGTACTTC. It specifies CASSLGRAWEQYF.

Many counts were recorded for this clonotype. V and J are TRBV5-1 and TRBJ2-6, with D perhaps matching TRBD1 (5 bases). Trimming pared 4 bases from V and 0 bases from J, leaving 8 bases between. The CDR3 is 15 residues long. Looked up from germline, CDR1 is SGHRS and CDR2 is YFSETQ. The CDR3 sequence: CASSPQGSGANVLTF. Written as DNA, the CDR3 is TGCGCCAGCAGCCCGCAGGGCTCTGGGGCCAACGTCCTGACTTTC.

In this sample, this clonotype turned up a few times. The V gene is TRBV6-5, the J gene TRBJ1-6; D remains unclear. The V gene's germline CDR1 is MNHEY and CDR2 SVGAGI. The V gene lost 2 bases and the J gene lost 14 bases, with 19 bases spanning the gap. The CDR3 covers 15 residues. The CDR3 is CASSYEAAGRGALHF. DNA of the CDR3: TGTGCCAGCAGTTACGAGGCAGCTGGGAGAGGAGCCCTCCACTTT.

V is TRBV29-1 and J is TRBJ1-2; D remains unclear. The V and J ends lost 4 bases and 2 bases respectively, with 14 bases between them. The CDR3 sequence is 14 residues long. Germline-derived CDR1 and CDR2 are SQVTM and ANQGSEA. CDR3 nucleotide sequence: TGCAGCGTTGTTAGGATGGACCTCAACTATGGCTACACCTTC. Protein: CSVVRMDLNYGYTF.

V usage is TRBV5-1 and J usage is TRBJ2-4; 10 bases line up with TRBD1. The J call may be in error: the DNA end matches TRBJ2-7 better. Germline CDR1 and CDR2: SGHRS and YFSETQ. The CDR3 is 14 residues long. CDR3 region: CASTTGQGIYEQYF. CDR3 in DNA: TGCGCCAGCACCACGGGACAGGGGATATACGAGCAGTACTTC.

J is TRBJ2-3 and V is TRBV7-3; 9 bases match TRBD2. Trimming at V came to 2 bases and at J to 8 bases, leaving 11 bases not matched to a gene. CDR3 length: 16 residues. CDR1 is SGHTA and CDR2 is FQGTGA in the germline V gene. DNA for the CDR3: TGTGCCAGCAGCTTACTAGCGGGACTACCGGGGGGTACGCAGTATTTT. Translating it yields CASSLLAGLPGGTQYF.

This clonotype was picked up a small number of times. The chain is built from TRBV29-1 and TRBJ2-7; D gene unclear. The CDR3 totals 12 residues. V was pared by 2 bases and J by 0 bases, with 5 bases between. The germline gives CDR1 SQVTM, CDR2 ANQGSEA. CDR3 in amino acids: CSVETVSYEQYF. The CDR3 DNA reads TGCAGCGTTGAAACCGTCTCCTACGAGCAGTACTTC.

The chain carries TRBV29-1 and TRBJ2-7, with TRBD1 identical over 8 bases. The trim removed 4 bases at V and 3 bases at J, leaving 5 bases unmatched. There are 13 residues in the CDR3. The germline gives CDR1 SQVTM, CDR2 ANQGSEA. In DNA, the CDR3 is TGCAGCGTTGGACAGGGGAGAAACTACGAGCAGTACTTC. This translates into CSVGQGRNYEQYF.

Turning to this clonotype: An end of the junction differs from the germline gene, which may be a read error. The rearrangement uses TRBV20-1 and TRBJ1-6, with 9 positions matching TRBD1. The CDR3 runs 15 residues. Germline values: CDR1 DFQATT, CDR2 SNEGSKA (reference sequence). CDR3 DNA sequence: TGCAGTGCCCGACCGGGACAGGGTGTAAATTCACCCCCCCACTTT. Translation: CSARPGQGVNSPPHF.

CDR3 nucleotides: TGTGCCAGCAGCGTACCGGGACTAGCGGGATACGAGCAGTACTTC. Its protein is CASSVPGLAGYEQYF. This rearrangement joins TRBV5-8 to TRBJ2-5, with 13 bases identical to TRBD2. The J call could be wrong; TRBJ2-7 is a better fit for the DNA end. The germline gives CDR1 SGHTS, CDR2 YDEGEE. The CDR3 is made up of 15 amino acids.

V usage is TRBV20-1 and J usage is TRBJ2-1; D is undetermined. Germline CDR1 DFQATT, CDR2 SNEGSKA (reference sequence). Between the trimmed V and J ends, which lost 1 base and 9 bases, there was a span of 7 bases. The CDR3 extends over 11 amino acids. DNA of the CDR3: TGCAGTGCTAGAGTGGCCTTTGAGCAGTTCTTC. Translated, it gives CSARVAFEQFF.

The chain has TRBV5-5 and TRBJ1-1; perhaps TRBD1 as D (5 bases). The germline V and J ends were trimmed by 9 bases and 1 base, with 19 bases remaining between them. Germline lookup yields CDR1 SGHKS and CDR2 YYEKEE (reference sequence). The CDR3 length is 15 residues. The CDR3 DNA reads TGTGCCACCCAGGGTCCGGCGGGGACGAACACTGAAGCTTTCTTT. As protein: CATQGPAGTNTEAFF.

The rearrangement links TRBV10-3 to TRBJ1-2; the match to TRBD1 covers 8 bases. This CDR3 spans 14 amino acids. Germline CDR1 reads ENHRY; CDR2 reads SYGVKD. Germline trimming cut 3 bases from V and 10 bases from J; bases unmatched to any gene: 10. CDR3 sequence: CAISDQGAGVDYTF. The CDR3 DNA is TGTGCCATCAGTGACCAGGGGGCTGGAGTGGACTACACCTTC.

The genes are TRBV14 and TRBJ2-2; D is unclear. V was pared by 0 bases and J by 3 bases, with 8 bases between. The germline V gene has CDR1 SGHDN and CDR2 FVKESK. The CDR3 is 15 amino acids. The CDR3 loop reads CASSQDRVDTGELFF. The CDR3 bases are TGTGCCAGCAGCCAAGATCGAGTAGACACCGGGGAGCTGTTTTTT.

V and J are TRBV10-3 and TRBJ2-1; TRBD2 is a possible D gene (6 bases). The V and J ends lost 3 bases and 11 bases respectively, with 11 bases between them. Germline V gene data show CDR1 as ENHRY and CDR2 as SYGVKD. CDR3 length: 12 amino acids. In nucleotides, the CDR3 is TGTGCCATCAGTGAAGCTAGCGCAAAGCAGTTCTTC. Encoded protein: CAISEASAKQFF.

The V gene is TRBV20-1, the J gene TRBJ2-7; possibly TRBD1 for D (6 bases). The V and J ends lost 6 bases and 0 bases respectively, with 18 bases between them. Germline V gene sequence: CDR1 DFQATT, CDR2 SNEGSKA (reference sequence). The CDR3 spans 15 residues. CDR3 residues: CSAPIPGHVSYEQYF. The CDR3, as DNA: TGCAGTGCCCCTATCCCGGGACACGTCTCCTACGAGCAGTACTTC.

The chain is built from TRBV9 and TRBJ2-7; 8 bases are shared with TRBD1. There are 13 residues in the CDR3. J was trimmed by 6 bases and V by 4 bases; bases with no gene match: 6. From germline, CDR1 is SGDLS and CDR2 YYNGEE. CDR3 amino acids: CASSLTGALEQYF. CDR3 DNA sequence: TGTGCCAGCAGCCTGACAGGGGCTCTCGAGCAGTACTTC.

This clonotype was recorded a few times. The CDR3 nucleotides read TGCGCCAGCAGCTTGGGACACACCAGCACAGATACGCAGTATTTT. This sequence encodes CASSLGHTSTDTQYF. The V call is TRBV5-1, the J call TRBJ2-3; no clear D gene. The ends were cut back, 0 bases at V and 0 bases at J, with 8 bases in the middle. Germline CDR1 reads SGHRS; CDR2 reads YFSETQ. The CDR3 consists of 15 residues.

The chain is built from TRBV10-3 and TRBJ2-3; D perhaps matches TRBD1 (5 bases). Germline V lookup: CDR1 ENHRY, CDR2 SYGVKD. This CDR3 comprises 13 residues. The V and J ends lost 8 bases and 0 bases respectively, with 9 bases between them. The CDR3 region is CAIGASSTDTQYF. The CDR3 DNA reads TGTGCCATCGGGGCGTCTAGCACAGATACGCAGTATTTT.

The V gene is TRBV5-1, the J gene TRBJ2-7; possibly TRBD1 for D (5 bases). Germline V gene lookup returns CDR1 SGHRS and CDR2 YFSETQ. Trimming took off 0 bases at V and 5 bases at J, with 12 bases between the two ends. The CDR3 contains 14 residues. The CDR3 region is CASSLEGPGNEQYF. The CDR3 nucleotides are TGCGCCAGCAGCTTGGAGGGGCCAGGGAACGAGCAGTACTTC. The whole variable domain, remainder taken from reference TRBV5-1 and TRBJ2-7, is KAGVTQTPRYLIKTRGQQVTLSCSPISGHRSVSWYQQTPGQGLQFLFEYFSETQRNKGNFPGRFSGRQFSNSRSEMNVSTLELGDSALYLCASSLEGPGNEQYFGPGTRLTVT.